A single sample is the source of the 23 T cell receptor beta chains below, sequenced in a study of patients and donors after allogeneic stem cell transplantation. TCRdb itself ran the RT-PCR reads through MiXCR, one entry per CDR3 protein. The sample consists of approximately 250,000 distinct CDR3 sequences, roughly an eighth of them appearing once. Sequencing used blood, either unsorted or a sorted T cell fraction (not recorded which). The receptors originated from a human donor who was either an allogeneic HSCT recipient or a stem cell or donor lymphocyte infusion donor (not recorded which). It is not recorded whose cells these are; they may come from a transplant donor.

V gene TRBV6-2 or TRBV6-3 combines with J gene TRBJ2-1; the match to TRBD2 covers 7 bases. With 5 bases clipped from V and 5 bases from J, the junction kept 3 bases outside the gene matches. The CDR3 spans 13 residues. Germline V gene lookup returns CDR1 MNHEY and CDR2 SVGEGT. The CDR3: CASSSGVNNEQFF. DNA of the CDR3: TGTGCCAGCAGTAGCGGGGTGAACAATGAGCAGTTCTTC.

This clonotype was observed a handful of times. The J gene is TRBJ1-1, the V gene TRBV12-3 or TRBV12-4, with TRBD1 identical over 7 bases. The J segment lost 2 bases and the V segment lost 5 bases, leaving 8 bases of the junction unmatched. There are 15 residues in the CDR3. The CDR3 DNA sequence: TGTGCCAGCAGTACTAACAGGGGAGTTAACACTGAAGCTTTCTTT. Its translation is CASSTNRGVNTEAFF.

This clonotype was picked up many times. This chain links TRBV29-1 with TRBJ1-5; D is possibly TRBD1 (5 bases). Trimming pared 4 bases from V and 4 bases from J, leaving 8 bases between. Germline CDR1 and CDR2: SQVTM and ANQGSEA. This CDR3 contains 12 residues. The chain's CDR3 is CSVGAGNQPQHF. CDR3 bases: TGCAGCGTTGGGGCAGGGAATCAGCCCCAGCATTTT.

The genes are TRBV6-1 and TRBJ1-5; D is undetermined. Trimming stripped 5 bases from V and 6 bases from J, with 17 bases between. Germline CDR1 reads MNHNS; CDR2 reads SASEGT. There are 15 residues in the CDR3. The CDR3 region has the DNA TGTGCCAGCAGTAGAGTGCAGCGGGTGGGTCAGCCCCAGCATTTT. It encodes CASSRVQRVGQPQHF.

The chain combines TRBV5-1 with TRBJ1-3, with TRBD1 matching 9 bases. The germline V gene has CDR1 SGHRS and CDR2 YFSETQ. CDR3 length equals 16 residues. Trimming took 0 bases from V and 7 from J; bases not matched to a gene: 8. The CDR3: CASSLDLQGAWNTIYF. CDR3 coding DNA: TGCGCCAGCAGCTTGGACCTACAGGGGGCTTGGAACACCATATATTTT.

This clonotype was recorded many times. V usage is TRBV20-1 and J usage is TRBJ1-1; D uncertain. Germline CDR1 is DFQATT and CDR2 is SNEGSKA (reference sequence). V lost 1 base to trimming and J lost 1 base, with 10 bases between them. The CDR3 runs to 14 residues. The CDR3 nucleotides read TGCAGTGCTAGAGTAGTTTACGGGAACACTGAAGCTTTCTTT. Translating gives CSARVVYGNTEAFF.

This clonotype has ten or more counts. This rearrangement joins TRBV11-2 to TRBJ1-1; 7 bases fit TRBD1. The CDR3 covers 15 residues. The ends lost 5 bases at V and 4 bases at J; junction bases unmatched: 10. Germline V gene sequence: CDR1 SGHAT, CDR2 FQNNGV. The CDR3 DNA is TGTGCCAGCAGCCTCCGGGACAGCCAAGGCACTGAAGCTTTCTTT. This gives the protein CASSLRDSQGTEAFF. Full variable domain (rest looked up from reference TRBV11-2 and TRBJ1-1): EAGVAQSPRYKIIEKRQSVAFWCNPISGHATLYWYQQILGQGPKLLIQFQNNGVVDDSQLPKDRFSAERLKGVDSTLKIQPAKLEDSAVYLCASSLRDSQGTEAFFGQGTRLTVV.

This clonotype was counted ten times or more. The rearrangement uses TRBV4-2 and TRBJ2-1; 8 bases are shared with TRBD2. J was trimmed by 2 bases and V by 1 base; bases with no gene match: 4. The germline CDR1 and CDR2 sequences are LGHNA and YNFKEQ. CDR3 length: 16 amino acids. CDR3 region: CASSQAGLEAYNEQFF. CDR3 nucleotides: TGTGCCAGCAGCCAAGCGGGACTAGAGGCCTACAATGAGCAGTTCTTC.

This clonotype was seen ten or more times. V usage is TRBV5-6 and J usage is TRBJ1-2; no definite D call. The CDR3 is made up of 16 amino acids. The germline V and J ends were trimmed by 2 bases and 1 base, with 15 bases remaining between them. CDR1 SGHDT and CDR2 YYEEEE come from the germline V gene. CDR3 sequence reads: CASSLDASILNYGYTF. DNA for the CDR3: TGTGCCAGCAGCTTAGATGCCTCCATCCTTAACTATGGCTACACCTTC.

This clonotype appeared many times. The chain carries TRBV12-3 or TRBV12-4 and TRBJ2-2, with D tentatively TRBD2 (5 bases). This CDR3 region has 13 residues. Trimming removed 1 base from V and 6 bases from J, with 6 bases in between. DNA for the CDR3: TGTGCCAGCAGTTTAGAGGGAGCCGGGGAGCTGTTTTTT. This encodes CASSLEGAGELFF.

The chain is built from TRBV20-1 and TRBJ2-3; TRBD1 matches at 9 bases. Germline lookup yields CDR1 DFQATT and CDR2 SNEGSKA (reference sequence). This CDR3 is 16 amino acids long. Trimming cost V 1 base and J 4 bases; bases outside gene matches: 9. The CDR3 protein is CSARGRTGVRADTQYF. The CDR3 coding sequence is TGCAGTGCTAGAGGCAGGACAGGGGTTAGGGCAGATACGCAGTATTTT.

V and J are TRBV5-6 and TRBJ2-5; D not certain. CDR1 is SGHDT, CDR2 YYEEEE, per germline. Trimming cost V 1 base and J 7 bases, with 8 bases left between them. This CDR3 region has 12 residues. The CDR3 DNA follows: TGTGCCAGCAGCTTGTCAGTAGGGACCCAGTACTTC. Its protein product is CASSLSVGTQYF.

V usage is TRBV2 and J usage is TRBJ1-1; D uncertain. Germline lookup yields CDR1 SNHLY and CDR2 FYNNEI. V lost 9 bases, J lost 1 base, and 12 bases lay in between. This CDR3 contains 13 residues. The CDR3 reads CARGRVGNTEAFF. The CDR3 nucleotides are TGTGCCAGAGGAAGAGTGGGGAACACTGAAGCTTTCTTT.

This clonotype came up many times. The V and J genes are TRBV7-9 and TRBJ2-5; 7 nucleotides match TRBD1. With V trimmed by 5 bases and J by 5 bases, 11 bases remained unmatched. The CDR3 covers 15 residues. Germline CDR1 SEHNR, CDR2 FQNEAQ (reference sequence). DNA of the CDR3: TGTGCCAGCAGCCTGGGACAGCCATCTGCGGAGACCCAGTACTTC. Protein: CASSLGQPSAETQYF.

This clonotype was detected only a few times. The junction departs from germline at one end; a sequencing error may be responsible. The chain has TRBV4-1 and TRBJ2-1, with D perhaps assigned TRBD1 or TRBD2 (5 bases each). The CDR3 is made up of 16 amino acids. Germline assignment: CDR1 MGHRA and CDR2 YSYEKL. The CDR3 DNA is TGCGCCAGCAGCCAAACCCGGGACGCAGCCTACAATGAGCAGCTCTTC. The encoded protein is CASSQTRDAAYNEQLF.

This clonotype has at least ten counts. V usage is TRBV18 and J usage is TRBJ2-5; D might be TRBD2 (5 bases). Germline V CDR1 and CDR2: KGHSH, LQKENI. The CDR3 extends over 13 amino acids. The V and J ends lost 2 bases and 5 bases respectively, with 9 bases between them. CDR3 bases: TGTGCCAGCTCACCAGCTAGCCTGGAGACCCAGTACTTC. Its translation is CASSPASLETQYF. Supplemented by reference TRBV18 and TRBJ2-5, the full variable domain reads NAGVMQNPRHLVRRRGQEARLRCSPMKGHSHVYWYRQLPEEGLKFMVYLQKENIIDESGMPKERFSAEFPKEGPSILRIQQVVRGDSAAYFCASSPASLETQYFGPGTRLLVL.

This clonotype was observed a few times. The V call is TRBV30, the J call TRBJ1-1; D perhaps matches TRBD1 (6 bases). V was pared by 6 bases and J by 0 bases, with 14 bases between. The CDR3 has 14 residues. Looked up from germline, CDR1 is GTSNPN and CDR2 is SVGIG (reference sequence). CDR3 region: CACSQGHMNTEAFF. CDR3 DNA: TGTGCCTGTTCTCAGGGGCACATGAACACTGAAGCTTTCTTT.

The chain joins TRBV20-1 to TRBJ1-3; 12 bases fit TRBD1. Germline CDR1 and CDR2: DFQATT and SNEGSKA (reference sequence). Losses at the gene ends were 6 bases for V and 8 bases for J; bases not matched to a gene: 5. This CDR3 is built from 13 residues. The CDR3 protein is CSAGQGARDTIYF. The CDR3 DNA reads TGCAGTGCGGGACAGGGGGCGAGGGACACCATATATTTT.

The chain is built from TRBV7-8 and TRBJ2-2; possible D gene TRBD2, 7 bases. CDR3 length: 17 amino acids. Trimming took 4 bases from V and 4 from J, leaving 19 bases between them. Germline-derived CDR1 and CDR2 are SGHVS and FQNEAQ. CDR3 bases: TGTGCCAGCAGCTCCCATGGGGGGGGGCCTAGCACCGGGGAGCTGTTTTTT. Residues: CASSSHGGGPSTGELFF.

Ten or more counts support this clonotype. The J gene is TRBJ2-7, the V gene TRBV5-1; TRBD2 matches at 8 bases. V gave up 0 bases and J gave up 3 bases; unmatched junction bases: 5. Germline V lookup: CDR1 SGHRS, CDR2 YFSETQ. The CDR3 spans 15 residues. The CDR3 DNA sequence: TGCGCCAGCAGCTTGGGGGTTAGCGGGGTCTACGAGCAGTACTTC. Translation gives CASSLGVSGVYEQYF.

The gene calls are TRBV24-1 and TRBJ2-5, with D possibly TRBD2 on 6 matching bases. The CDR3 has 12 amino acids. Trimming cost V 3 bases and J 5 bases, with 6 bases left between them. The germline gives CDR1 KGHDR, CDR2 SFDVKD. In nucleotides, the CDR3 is TGTGCCACCAGTGATGGGGGGGAGACCCAGTACTTC. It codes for CATSDGGETQYF.

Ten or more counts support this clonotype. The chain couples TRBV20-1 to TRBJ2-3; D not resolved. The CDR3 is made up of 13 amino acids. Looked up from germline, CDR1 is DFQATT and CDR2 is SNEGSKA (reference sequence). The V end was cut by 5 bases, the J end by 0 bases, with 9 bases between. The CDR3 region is CSAEFPSTDTQYF. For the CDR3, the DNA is TGCAGTGCTGAGTTCCCCAGCACAGATACGCAGTATTTT.

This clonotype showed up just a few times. The CDR3 region is CASRETGTASDNEQFF. The CDR3 DNA sequence: TGTGCCAGCAGGGAAACAGGGACGGCCTCTGACAATGAGCAGTTCTTC. The gene calls are TRBV5-8 and TRBJ2-1; the D gene is possibly TRBD1 (6 bases). Germline V gene sequence: CDR1 SGHTS, CDR2 YDEGEE. V was trimmed by 5 bases and J by 5 bases, leaving 20 bases between them. This CDR3 has 16 amino acids.